This TCR beta chain was recorded in a study of OX40 agonist ivuxolimab in advanced cancers. The cohort excluded patients with autoimmune disease history or systemic immunosuppression. The CDR3 is 14 residues long. Trimming cost V 0 bases and J 8 bases, with 13 bases left between them. Germline loops: CDR1 MNHNS, CDR2 SASEGT. The data were produced by immunoSEQ multiplex PCR, yet TCRdb's version contains in-frame clones alone and is incomplete. The sample records roughly 30,000 clones, over 90% being singletons. Study-wide results and limits: Clonal expansion in partial responders at 0.1-3.0 mg/kg ranked among the lowest.

Regarding this clone: Its antigen remains unknown.

Here the sequenced sample was CD4+ or CD8+ T cells sorted from blood, taken in a trial of the OX40 agonist ivuxolimab. The chain joins TRBV6-1 to TRBJ1-1; a weak D match, TRBD1 (5 bases). This clonotype originated in an adult with an advanced solid tumor such as melanoma, head and neck, liver or kidney cancer. For the CDR3, the DNA is TGTGCCAGCAGTGAAGCCGGGGGGACCCGAGAAGCTTTCTTT. It translates to CASSEAGGTREAFF.